A selection of T cell receptor beta chains follows, all from one sample in a study of OX40 agonist ivuxolimab in advanced cancers. Assay used: immunoSEQ multiplex PCR; TCRdb lists only in-frame clones, some missing. Among fewer than 70,000 clones listed, 75% to 85% were seen once. Sequences were derived from CD4+ or CD8+ T cells sorted from blood, sampled in a trial of the OX40 agonist ivuxolimab. These receptors were taken from an adult with an advanced solid tumor such as melanoma, head and neck, liver or kidney cancer. The CDR3 runs from the conserved cysteine through the conserved F or W. D genes are given only for firm matches. Size is omitted from some rows. Given values are once, few, many or a class for expanded clones.

abundance: NA; j_gene: TRBJ2-5; v_gene: TRBV5-1; d_gene: TRBD2; CDR3nt: TGCGCCAGCAGCTTGGGACTAGCGGGGGGTTTGGCAAGAGGTTACCAAGAGACCCAGTACTTC; CDR3aa: CASSLGLAGGLARGYQETQYF
abundance: few; j_gene: TRBJ2-7; v_gene: TRBV28; d_gene: NA; CDR3nt: TGTGCCAGCAGGGGTCAGGGAAGATACGAGCAGTACTTC; CDR3aa: CASRGQGRYEQYF
abundance: NA; j_gene: TRBJ1-1; v_gene: TRBV29-1; d_gene: NA; CDR3nt: TGCAGCGTCACACTGGCCGCCAGCGGGAACACTGAAGCTTTCTTT; CDR3aa: CSVTLAASGNTEAFF
abundance: NA; j_gene: TRBJ1-3; v_gene: TRBV9; d_gene: NA; CDR3nt: TGTGCCAGCAGCCCCAGGGGATTATACTCTGGAAACACCATATATTTT; CDR3aa: CASSPRGLYSGNTIYF
abundance: once; j_gene: TRBJ1-4; v_gene: TRBV5-1; d_gene: NA; CDR3nt: TGCGCCAGCAGCTTGGGGGGGTTTGCAACTAATGAAAAACTGTTTTTT; CDR3aa: CASSLGGFATNEKLFF
abundance: NA; j_gene: TRBJ2-5; v_gene: TRBV12-5; d_gene: NA; CDR3nt: TGTGCTAGTGCCCCGCTAGGGCGAGAGACCCAGTACTTC; CDR3aa: CASAPLGRETQYF
abundance: NA; j_gene: TRBJ1-1; v_gene: TRBV7-8; d_gene: NA; CDR3nt: TGTGCCAGCAGCTTATCGGGGAAACTGAACACTGAAGCTTTCTTT; CDR3aa: CASSLSGKLNTEAFF
abundance: NA; j_gene: TRBJ2-7; v_gene: TRBV6-6; d_gene: NA; CDR3nt: TGTGCCAGCAGCGCAGACCAGGAAGTCTTCTACGAGCAGTACTTC; CDR3aa: CASSADQEVFYEQYF
abundance: NA; j_gene: TRBJ1-5; v_gene: TRBV19; d_gene: NA; CDR3nt: TGTGCCAGTAGTATAGGGGGGGAAGGCAATCAGCCCCAGCATTTT; CDR3aa: CASSIGGEGNQPQHF
abundance: NA; j_gene: TRBJ1-5; v_gene: TRBV6-1; d_gene: TRBD1; CDR3nt: TGTGCCAGCAGTGAGGTCCAGGGGGCGCATGGTCAGCCCCAGCATTTT; CDR3aa: CASSEVQGAHGQPQHF
abundance: NA; j_gene: TRBJ2-7; v_gene: TRBV28; d_gene: TRBD2; CDR3nt: TGTGCCAGCAGAAAGGCGGGAGGCTCCTACGAGCAGTACTTC; CDR3aa: CASRKAGGSYEQYF
abundance: NA; j_gene: TRBJ1-6; v_gene: TRBV6-5; d_gene: NA; CDR3nt: TGTGCCGTCGCGGTGGCTTATAATTCACCCCTCCACTTT; CDR3aa: CAVAVAYNSPLHF
abundance: NA; j_gene: TRBJ2-1; v_gene: TRBV5-6; d_gene: TRBD2; CDR3nt: TGTGCCAGCAGCTTGTCGACTAGCGGGAGATCCTACAATGAGCAGTTCTTC; CDR3aa: CASSLSTSGRSYNEQFF
abundance: NA; j_gene: TRBJ1-5; v_gene: TRBV5-4; d_gene: NA; CDR3nt: TGTGCCAGCAGCTTGGAAGGATCGGGTCAGCCCCAGCATTTT; CDR3aa: CASSLEGSGQPQHF
abundance: NA; j_gene: TRBJ2-5; v_gene: TRBV7-2; d_gene: TRBD2; CDR3nt: TGTGCCAGCAGCTTTGACGGGAGGGGGGAGACCCAGTACTTC; CDR3aa: CASSFDGRGETQYF
abundance: NA; j_gene: TRBJ2-2; v_gene: TRBV6-9; d_gene: TRBD1; CDR3nt: TGTGCCAGCAGACCCCCGGGACAGAGTTACACCGGGGAGCTGTTTTTT; CDR3aa: CASRPPGQSYTGELFF
abundance: NA; j_gene: TRBJ1-4; v_gene: TRBV7-9; d_gene: TRBD1; CDR3nt: TGTGCCAGCAGCTTAGGACAGGGAACGGAAAAACTGTTTTTT; CDR3aa: CASSLGQGTEKLFF
abundance: few; j_gene: TRBJ1-6; v_gene: TRBV19; d_gene: TRBD1; CDR3nt: TGTGCCAGTAGCACATCCCGGGACAGCTATAATTCACCCCTCCACTTT; CDR3aa: CASSTSRDSYNSPLHF
abundance: NA; j_gene: TRBJ2-2; v_gene: TRBV7-2; d_gene: TRBD2; CDR3nt: TGTGCCAGCAGCTTGCCCGGGCTAGCGGGAGGGGCCGGGGAGCTGTTTTTT; CDR3aa: CASSLPGLAGGAGELFF
abundance: NA; j_gene: TRBJ2-2; v_gene: TRBV30; d_gene: NA; CDR3nt: TGTGCCTGGAGTAGGTCTAACACCGGGGAGCTGTTTTTT; CDR3aa: CAWSRSNTGELFF
abundance: NA; j_gene: TRBJ1-5; v_gene: TRBV7-9; d_gene: NA; CDR3nt: TGTGCCAGCAGCTTCGAAGGGCAAACTGGGAATCAGCCCCAGCATTTT; CDR3aa: CASSFEGQTGNQPQHF
abundance: few; j_gene: TRBJ2-2; v_gene: TRBV27; d_gene: NA; CDR3nt: TGTGCCAGCATTAAACAGGGAACCGGGGAGCTGTTTTTT; CDR3aa: CASIKQGTGELFF
abundance: few; j_gene: TRBJ1-1; v_gene: TRBV2; d_gene: NA; CDR3nt: TGTGCCAGCAGGATGACAGGGAACACTGAAGCTTTCTTT; CDR3aa: CASRMTGNTEAFF
abundance: NA; j_gene: TRBJ1-2; v_gene: TRBV12-5; d_gene: NA; CDR3nt: TGTGCTAGTGGTTTGGGGCAAGAGGGCTACACCTTC; CDR3aa: CASGLGQEGYTF
abundance: NA; j_gene: TRBJ1-4; v_gene: TRBV30; d_gene: NA; CDR3nt: TGTGCCTGGAGGATAGGGGTGACAACTAATGAAAAACTGTTTTTT; CDR3aa: CAWRIGVTTNEKLFF
abundance: NA; j_gene: TRBJ1-2; v_gene: TRBV29-1; d_gene: NA; CDR3nt: TGCAGCGTATCGGACCCCCTCTATGGCTACACCTTC; CDR3aa: CSVSDPLYGYTF
abundance: NA; j_gene: TRBJ1-6; v_gene: TRBV28; d_gene: NA; CDR3nt: TGTGCCAGCACCTTGAATCCTAATTCACCCCTCCACTTT; CDR3aa: CASTLNPNSPLHF
abundance: once; j_gene: TRBJ1-1; v_gene: TRBV28; d_gene: NA; CDR3nt: TGTGCCAGCACAATCAATGCAGGGGACACTGAAGCTTTCTTT; CDR3aa: CASTINAGDTEAFF
abundance: NA; j_gene: TRBJ2-7; v_gene: TRBV7-7; d_gene: NA; CDR3nt: TGTGCTAGCAGCCCCCTGGGAGCGGACCCTACAGGGGAGCAGTACTTC; CDR3aa: CASSPLGADPTGEQYF
abundance: NA; j_gene: TRBJ1-5; v_gene: TRBV28; d_gene: NA; CDR3nt: TGTGCCAGCAGTTCCCTGGGTCAGCCCCAGCATTTT; CDR3aa: CASSSLGQPQHF
abundance: few; j_gene: TRBJ2-7; v_gene: TRBV10-3; d_gene: TRBD1; CDR3nt: TGTGCCATCAGTGGGACAGGGGGCTACGAGCAGTACTTC; CDR3aa: CAISGTGGYEQYF
abundance: once; j_gene: TRBJ2-1; v_gene: TRBV10-3; d_gene: NA; CDR3nt: TGTGCCATCACGGTCCAGGACAGTCTCAATGAGCAGTTCTTC; CDR3aa: CAITVQDSLNEQFF
abundance: medium-sized; j_gene: TRBJ1-2; v_gene: TRBV11-2; d_gene: TRBD1; CDR3nt: TGTGCCAGCAGCTCGTACAGGGGGCGCTTGGGTGGCTACACCTTC; CDR3aa: CASSSYRGRLGGYTF
abundance: once; j_gene: TRBJ1-2; v_gene: TRBV19; d_gene: NA; CDR3nt: TGTGCCAGTAGTTTCCACGGTGAATATGGCTACACCTTC; CDR3aa: CASSFHGEYGYTF
abundance: NA; j_gene: TRBJ1-1; v_gene: TRBV28; d_gene: TRBD1; CDR3nt: TGTGCCAGCAGTTTATTGGGCAGGGGGTGGGCCGTGTGGGCTTTCTTT; CDR3aa: CASSLLGRGWAVWAFF
abundance: NA; j_gene: TRBJ1-4; v_gene: TRBV28; d_gene: NA; CDR3nt: TGTGCCAGCAGTTTATGGAAGGGTTTCGGGACTAATGAAAAACTGTTTTTT; CDR3aa: CASSLWKGFGTNEKLFF
abundance: NA; j_gene: TRBJ1-2; v_gene: TRBV19; d_gene: NA; CDR3nt: TGTGCCAGTACCGCACTACAGGCTGGCTACACCTTC; CDR3aa: CASTALQAGYTF
abundance: NA; j_gene: TRBJ2-2; v_gene: TRBV7-2; d_gene: NA; CDR3nt: TGTGCCAGCAGCCCACAGGGAACCGGGGAGCTGTTTTTT; CDR3aa: CASSPQGTGELFF
abundance: NA; j_gene: TRBJ2-5; v_gene: TRBV28; d_gene: TRBD2; CDR3nt: TGTGCCAGCAGTCTGGGACTAGCGGTACAAGAGACCCAGTACTTC; CDR3aa: CASSLGLAVQETQYF
abundance: NA; j_gene: TRBJ2-1; v_gene: TRBV29-1; d_gene: TRBD1; CDR3nt: TGCAGCGTTGAAGGGACAGGGAGGTCCTACAATGAGCAGTTCTTC; CDR3aa: CSVEGTGRSYNEQFF
abundance: NA; j_gene: TRBJ2-5; v_gene: TRBV7-2; d_gene: NA; CDR3nt: TGTGCCAGCAGCTCCCACCCCAGTACTATGGAGACCCAGTACTTC; CDR3aa: CASSSHPSTMETQYF
abundance: NA; j_gene: TRBJ2-1; v_gene: TRBV5-6; d_gene: NA; CDR3nt: TGTGCCAGCAGCTTTCTGGGAGAGTGGGGCGGCTACAATGAGCAGTTCTTC; CDR3aa: CASSFLGEWGGYNEQFF
abundance: once; j_gene: TRBJ2-2; v_gene: TRBV5-1; d_gene: NA; CDR3nt: TGCGCCAGCACCTCAACCCCGAACACCGGGGAGCTGTTTTTT; CDR3aa: CASTSTPNTGELFF
abundance: NA; j_gene: TRBJ1-6; v_gene: TRBV28; d_gene: TRBD1; CDR3nt: TGTGCCAGCGGCAGACAGGGCTCACCCCTCCACTTT; CDR3aa: CASGRQGSPLHF
abundance: NA; j_gene: TRBJ2-7; v_gene: TRBV5-6; d_gene: NA; CDR3nt: TGTGCCAGCAGCTTGGCAGGGCTGACCTACGAGCAGTACTTC; CDR3aa: CASSLAGLTYEQYF
abundance: NA; j_gene: TRBJ2-1; v_gene: TRBV13; d_gene: TRBD2; CDR3nt: TGTGCCAGCAGCCAGGGACTAGCGGGATGGGATGTGCAGTTCTTC; CDR3aa: CASSQGLAGWDVQFF
abundance: NA; j_gene: TRBJ2-3; v_gene: TRBV7-6; d_gene: NA; CDR3nt: TGTGCCAGCAGCTTAGACATGGGAGATACGCAGTATTTT; CDR3aa: CASSLDMGDTQYF
abundance: once; j_gene: TRBJ2-2; v_gene: TRBV9; d_gene: TRBD2; CDR3nt: TGTGCCAGCAGCGCCCCGCGGGACTATGGGGAGCTGTTTTTT; CDR3aa: CASSAPRDYGELFF
abundance: once; j_gene: TRBJ2-7; v_gene: TRBV5-4; d_gene: TRBD1; CDR3nt: TGTGCCAGCAGCTCCCCCTGGACAGGGGGGAACGAGCAGTACTTC; CDR3aa: CASSSPWTGGNEQYF
abundance: NA; j_gene: TRBJ2-7; v_gene: TRBV10-3; d_gene: TRBD2; CDR3nt: TGTGCCATCACTCCTAGCGGGAGGGCCGGTTACGAGCAGTACTTC; CDR3aa: CAITPSGRAGYEQYF
abundance: NA; j_gene: TRBJ2-3; v_gene: TRBV5-1; d_gene: TRBD1; CDR3nt: TGCGCCAGCAGCTTGGAGGGGACAGGGGTAGATACGCAGTATTTT; CDR3aa: CASSLEGTGVDTQYF
abundance: NA; j_gene: TRBJ2-7; v_gene: TRBV27; d_gene: NA; CDR3nt: TGTGCCAGCAGTTTATTTGGTGGACTTACCTACGAGCAGTACTTC; CDR3aa: CASSLFGGLTYEQYF
abundance: NA; j_gene: TRBJ2-1; v_gene: TRBV5-4; d_gene: NA; CDR3nt: TGTGCCAGCAGCTCCAGGGTCTCGAATGAGCAGTTCTTC; CDR3aa: CASSSRVSNEQFF
abundance: NA; j_gene: TRBJ1-2; v_gene: TRBV7-2; d_gene: NA; CDR3nt: TGTGCCAGCAGCTTTAACCGGGATAACTATGGCTACACCTTC; CDR3aa: CASSFNRDNYGYTF
abundance: NA; j_gene: TRBJ1-2; v_gene: TRBV10-3; d_gene: NA; CDR3nt: TGTGCCATCAGTGTAAACAGGGAGGGTTACGGCTACACCTTC; CDR3aa: CAISVNREGYGYTF
abundance: NA; j_gene: TRBJ2-7; v_gene: TRBV30; d_gene: NA; CDR3nt: TGTGCCTCCTTTCGACTAGGGGAGGCGATGAGCGAGCAGTACTTC; CDR3aa: CASFRLGEAMSEQYF
abundance: NA; j_gene: TRBJ1-5; v_gene: TRBV6-5; d_gene: NA; CDR3nt: TGTGCCAGCAGTTACTTGGATCAGCCCCAGCATTTT; CDR3aa: CASSYLDQPQHF
abundance: NA; j_gene: TRBJ2-1; v_gene: TRBV7-9; d_gene: TRBD2; CDR3nt: TGTGCCAGCAGCTCCACCCAAGCGGGAGTCAAGTTCTTC; CDR3aa: CASSSTQAGVKFF
abundance: NA; j_gene: TRBJ2-7; v_gene: TRBV2; d_gene: NA; CDR3nt: TGTGCCAGCAGTGGCGCAGCGGACTCCTACGAGCAGTACTTC; CDR3aa: CASSGAADSYEQYF
abundance: NA; j_gene: TRBJ2-7; v_gene: TRBV7-2; d_gene: TRBD1; CDR3nt: TGTGCCAGCAGCTTAAACGCCAGGGGGACCGAGCAGTACTTC; CDR3aa: CASSLNARGTEQYF